Listed below are T cell receptor beta chains from one sample, sequenced in a study of cytomegalovirus exposure and HLA in healthy donors. TCRdb keeps only in-frame clones here, not all; method: immunoSEQ multiplex PCR. The repertoire holds about 110,000 clones, 74% seen once, with roughly 2.5% in the top ten. The sequenced sample was PBMCs. The receptors here all came from a man aged 50-59 years in good health and CMV-seropositive. Both conserved end residues are part of each CDR3. The D gene is left open where the match is weak. The listing skips clone size in some rows; elsewhere it reads once, few, many or a size class.

V gene,J gene,D gene,clone size,CDR3 protein,CDR3 DNA
TRBV2,TRBJ1-6,.,.,CASSEMKGASPLHF,TGTGCCAGCAGTGAAATGAAAGGGGCTTCACCCCTCCACTTT
TRBV9,TRBJ2-7,TRBD2,.,CASSATGLSYEQYF,TGTGCCAGCAGCGCGACGGGACTAAGCTACGAGCAGTACTTC
TRBV10-3,TRBJ1-3,TRBD1,.,CAISETGQRGLGSGNTIYF,TGTGCCATCAGTGAGACGGGACAGCGGGGGTTAGGCTCTGGAAACACCATATATTTT
TRBV5-1,TRBJ1-1,.,once,CASSPTDNTEAFF,TGCGCCAGCAGCCCAACAGATAACACTGAAGCTTTCTTT
TRBV28,TRBJ2-1,TRBD2,few,CASTSGGRISYNEQFF,TGTGCCAGCACAAGCGGGGGGAGAATATCCTACAATGAGCAGTTCTTC
TRBV7-3,TRBJ1-5,TRBD1,.,CASSSSGTGLSNQPQHF,TGTGCCAGCAGCTCTTCCGGGACAGGGCTGAGCAATCAGCCCCAGCATTTT
TRBV7-3,TRBJ2-5,TRBD2,.,CASSFSGGTGETQYF,TGTGCCAGCAGCTTTAGCGGGGGTACCGGGGAGACCCAGTACTTC
TRBV7-9,TRBJ2-2,.,few,CASSAWDWYTGELFF,TGTGCCAGCAGCGCCTGGGACTGGTACACCGGGGAGCTGTTTTTT
TRBV27,TRBJ1-4,TRBD1,few,CASSPLRQGRNEKLFF,TGTGCCAGCAGTCCCCTTCGACAGGGGAGGAATGAAAAACTGTTTTTT
TRBV5-1,TRBJ1-1,.,.,CASSLVPQGPNTEAFF,TGCGCCAGCAGCTTGGTACCACAGGGACCGAACACTGAAGCTTTCTTT
TRBV7-9,TRBJ2-1,TRBD2,.,CASYSSGSFYNEQFF,TGTGCCAGCTATAGTAGCGGGAGCTTCTACAATGAGCAGTTCTTC
TRBV10-3,TRBJ1-2,TRBD1,.,CAISEPDRGEDGYTF,TGTGCCATCAGTGAGCCGGACAGGGGGGAGGATGGCTACACCTTC
TRBV4-2,TRBJ2-3,TRBD2,.,CASSQEGLLGSGGADTQYF,TGTGCCAGCAGCCAAGAGGGGCTTTTGGGGAGCGGGGGAGCAGATACGCAGTATTTT
TRBV10-3,TRBJ1-1,.,.,CAISDSRGGGTEAFF,TGTGCCATCAGTGACTCCCGAGGGGGGGGCACTGAAGCTTTCTTT
TRBV6-5,TRBJ1-4,.,few,CASSVGGIGVEKLFF,TGTGCCAGCAGTGTCGGGGGAATCGGAGTAGAAAAACTGTTTTTT
TRBV12-5,TRBJ2-3,.,.,CASGLGQTPSTDTQYF,TGTGCTAGTGGTTTAGGACAGACTCCTAGCACAGATACGCAGTATTTT
TRBV9,TRBJ2-3,.,.,CASSASGGDTQYF,TGTGCCAGCAGCGCGTCAGGAGGAGATACGCAGTATTTT
TRBV7-9,TRBJ2-1,.,.,CASSSWVRNNEQFF,TGTGCCAGCAGCTCATGGGTCAGGAACAATGAGCAGTTCTTC
TRBV6-5,TRBJ1-1,TRBD1,.,CASSKGDRGYTEAFF,TGTGCCAGCAGTAAAGGGGACAGAGGGTACACTGAAGCTTTCTTT
TRBV7-2,TRBJ2-1,.,.,CASSAVLEQFF,TGTGCCAGCAGCGCGGTCCTTGAGCAGTTCTTC
TRBV5-1,TRBJ2-7,TRBD1,.,CASSFFVGGPYEQYF,TGCGCCAGCAGCTTTTTTGTAGGGGGCCCCTACGAGCAGTACTTC
TRBV5-4,TRBJ1-2,.,.,CASSLTAGANYGYTF,TGTGCCAGCAGCTTGACAGCAGGGGCTAACTATGGCTACACCTTC
TRBV5-4,TRBJ2-7,TRBD1,.,CATRQGTYEQYF,TGTGCCACCAGACAGGGCACCTACGAGCAGTACTTC
TRBV4-1,TRBJ2-2,TRBD1,.,CASSPRQGLNTGELFF,TGCGCCAGCAGTCCCCGACAGGGGTTAAACACCGGGGAGCTGTTTTTT
TRBV5-6,TRBJ1-2,.,.,CASSFPDGANYGYTF,TGTGCCAGCAGCTTCCCCGACGGAGCTAACTATGGCTACACCTTC
TRBV4-2,TRBJ2-2,TRBD1,few,CASSLRTGIITGELFF,TGTGCCAGCAGCCTCCGGACAGGGATTATAACCGGGGAGCTGTTTTTT
TRBV9,TRBJ2-1,TRBD2,.,CASSAWTSGNYNEQFF,TGTGCCAGCAGCGCGTGGACTAGCGGAAACTACAATGAGCAGTTCTTC
TRBV19,TRBJ1-5,.,.,CASKLGNFGVNQPQHF,TGTGCCAGTAAATTGGGCAACTTCGGGGTAAATCAGCCCCAGCATTTT